A selection of T cell receptor beta chains follows, all from one sample in a study of blood T cell repertoires in COVID-19. TCRdb keeps only in-frame clones here, not all; method: immunoSEQ multiplex PCR. The table records around 150,000 clones, approximately 90% of them present only once. Sequenced: peripheral blood. The receptor set was obtained from a man aged 25-45 years with COVID-19, enrolled during active disease. Both conserved end residues are part of each CDR3. Fields, in order: V gene, D gene, J gene, clone size, CDR3 protein, CDR3 DNA. D genes are given only for firm matches. Size is stated for part of the rows, as once, few or many counts, or as a class when the clone is expanded.

TRBV19	NA	TRBJ2-5	NA	CASSSSGTQYF	TGTGCCAGTAGTTCCTCCGGGACTCAGTACTTC
TRBV29-1	NA	TRBJ1-2	NA	CSVGTDGYTF	TGCAGCGTTGGGACAGATGGCTACACCTTC
TRBV10-3	NA	TRBJ1-2	once	CAISAQGSNYGYTF	TGTGCCATCAGTGCACAGGGATCTAACTATGGCTACACCTTC
TRBV6-1	NA	TRBJ1-2	NA	CASSGGPMDGDYGYTF	TGTGCCAGCAGTGGGGGGCCCATGGACGGGGACTATGGCTACACCTTC
TRBV7-3	TRBD1	TRBJ2-2	NA	CASSLQGANTGELFF	TGTGCCAGCAGCTTACAGGGGGCGAACACCGGGGAGCTGTTTTTT
TRBV15	NA	TRBJ2-2	NA	CATSRDRGKGELFF	TGTGCCACCAGCAGAGATAGGGGGAAGGGGGAGCTGTTTTTT
TRBV28	TRBD1	TRBJ1-4	NA	CASSPRLRDRGNEKLFF	TGTGCCAGCAGCCCCAGGTTGCGGGACAGGGGTAATGAAAAACTGTTTTTT
TRBV5-1	TRBD1	TRBJ2-3	NA	CASSLRDRGTDTQYF	TGCGCCAGCAGCTTGAGGGACAGGGGCACAGATACGCAGTATTTT
TRBV5-4	TRBD1	TRBJ2-4	NA	CASSFLDREGNIQYF	TGTGCCAGCAGCTTTCTGGACAGGGAAGGAAACATTCAGTACTTC
TRBV28	TRBD2	TRBJ2-1	NA	CASSTPAGTTHNEQFF	TGTGCCAGCAGCACCCCGGCGGGGACTACCCACAATGAGCAGTTCTTC
TRBV12-5	NA	TRBJ2-2	NA	CASGLEDTNTGELFF	TGTGCTAGTGGTTTGGAGGACACTAACACCGGGGAGCTGTTTTTT
TRBV5-6	NA	TRBJ1-6	NA	CASSLRSSDYNSPLHF	TGTGCCAGCAGCTTGAGGAGTTCGGACTATAATTCACCCCTCCACTTT
TRBV6-5	TRBD1	TRBJ2-1	NA	CASSYSAGQGTNEQFF	TGTGCCAGCAGTTACTCGGCGGGACAGGGGACCAATGAGCAGTTCTTC
TRBV2	TRBD1	TRBJ1-4	NA	CASPYPGGANEKLFF	TGTGCCAGCCCCTACCCAGGGGGAGCTAATGAAAAACTGTTTTTT
TRBV5-1	NA	TRBJ2-6	NA	CASSLMAAAGANVLTF	TGCGCCAGCAGCTTGATGGCGGCGGCCGGGGCCAACGTCCTGACTTTC
TRBV10-3	TRBD1	TRBJ1-1	NA	CATSGQFNTEAFF	TGTGCCACCTCGGGACAGTTCAACACTGAAGCTTTCTTT
TRBV7-3	TRBD1	TRBJ2-3	NA	CASSRDSSTQYF	TGTGCCAGCAGCCGGGACAGTTCCACGCAGTATTTT
TRBV6-5	NA	TRBJ2-1	NA	CASSYSAGSSYNEQFF	TGTGCCAGCAGTTACTCAGCAGGTAGCTCCTACAATGAGCAGTTCTTC
TRBV7-2	NA	TRBJ1-2	NA	CASSLGRFNYGYTF	TGTGCCAGCAGCCTCGGCAGGTTTAACTATGGCTACACCTTC
TRBV18	TRBD2	TRBJ2-1	NA	CASSQRGTSGRRQFF	TGTGCCAGCTCACAAAGGGGGACTAGCGGGAGGAGGCAGTTCTTC
TRBV4-3	TRBD2	TRBJ2-7	NA	CASSLFAGDYEQYF	TGCGCCAGCAGCCTATTTGCGGGGGACTACGAGCAGTACTTC
TRBV5-1	TRBD1	TRBJ2-2	few	CASSGQGTGELFF	TGCGCCAGCAGCGGACAGGGGACCGGGGAGCTGTTTTTT
TRBV28	TRBD1	TRBJ2-7	NA	CASSSRAGTGVPFSYEQYF	TGTGCCAGCAGTTCGAGAGCCGGGACAGGGGTCCCCTTCTCCTACGAGCAGTACTTC
TRBV19	TRBD1	TRBJ2-7	NA	CASSITAGGSYEQYF	TGTGCCAGTAGTATAACGGCAGGGGGCTCCTACGAGCAGTACTTC
TRBV25-1	NA	TRBJ2-1	NA	CASLSSSYNEQFF	TGTGCCAGCCTTTCTAGCTCCTACAATGAGCAGTTCTTC
TRBV5-4	NA	TRBJ1-2	NA	CASSLDGGVGGGYTF	TGTGCCAGCAGCTTGGATGGGGGCGTGGGTGGTGGCTACACCTTC